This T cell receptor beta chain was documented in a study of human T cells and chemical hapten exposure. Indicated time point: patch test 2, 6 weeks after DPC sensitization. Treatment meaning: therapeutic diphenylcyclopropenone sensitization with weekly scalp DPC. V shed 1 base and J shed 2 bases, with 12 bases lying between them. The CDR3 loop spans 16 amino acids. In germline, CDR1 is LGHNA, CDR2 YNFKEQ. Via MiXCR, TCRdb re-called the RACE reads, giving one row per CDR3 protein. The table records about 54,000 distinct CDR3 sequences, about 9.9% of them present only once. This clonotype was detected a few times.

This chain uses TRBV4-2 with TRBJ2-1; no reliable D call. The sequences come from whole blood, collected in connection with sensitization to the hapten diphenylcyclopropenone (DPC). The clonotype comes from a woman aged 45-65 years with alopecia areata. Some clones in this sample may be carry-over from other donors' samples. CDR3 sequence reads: CASSQARYGPYNEQFF. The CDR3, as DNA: TGTGCCAGCAGCCAAGCCCGATATGGCCCCTACAATGAGCAGTTCTTC.